This T cell receptor beta chain was obtained from a study of cytomegalovirus exposure and HLA in healthy donors. Study-level findings and limits: The investigators catalogued 164 TCR beta chains as cytomegalovirus-associated.

Notes on this clone: Its antigen is not identified.

V gave up 2 bases and J gave up 2 bases; unmatched junction bases: 3. CDR3 length equals 14 residues. Germline V CDR1 and CDR2: GTSNPN, SVGIG (reference sequence). Profiled with immunoSEQ multiplex PCR; TCRdb holds only in-frame clones, not every one. This sample has about 270,000 clones, with 65% to 90% found just once. The V gene is TRBV30, the J gene TRBJ2-7; 10 positions match TRBD1. This TCR was recovered from a woman between 18 and 30 years old in good health and CMV-seronegative. Sequencing was performed on PBMCs. In nucleotides, the CDR3 is TGTGCCTGGAGTACCGGGACAGGGGCCTACGAGCAGTACTTC. It codes for CAWSTGTGAYEQYF.